This T cell receptor (beta chain) was sequenced in a study of T-cell reconstitution after alpha-beta-depleted transplantation in children (dated by TCRdb to 2016 to 2018). Background for the entire study: T-cell immune reconstitution after TCRalphabeta/CD19-depleted allogeneic hematopoietic cell transplantation in children was quantitatively tracked in the study by means of TCR repertoire profiling. Findings and caveats that apply to the study as a whole: In some patients, the high TCRbeta diversity seen at day 60 was put down to recipient T cells and intrathymic progenitors that had survived conditioning. The apparently early recovery of alphabetaT-cell counts about two months after transplant reportedly depended on only several hundred rapidly expanded clones that came from non-depleted graft cells. Hyperexpanded clone frequencies declined over subsequent months; after one year, T-cell counts and TCRbeta diversity were mostly attributed to newly produced T cells.

Comment on this clonotype: This receptor's antigen is unknown. The sample holds no much larger clone one base away, and base qualities are not on file.

The protocol used for the library was PCR. Sequencing was carried out with an Illumina HiSeq 2500. Molecular barcoding was employed in the preparation of TCR libraries, with unique molecular identifiers being used to normalize TCRbeta repertoire quantification. TCRdb trimmed the raw reads at Q25, called clones with MiXCR and kept productive beta chains. Entries that share a CDR3 protein sequence are merged under the most common genes and DNA. The table for this sample lists hundreds of thousands of distinct CDR3 sequences; about an eighth of them were counted only once. Clones ranked in the top ten supply over 2% of the sample. What this sample's treatment or condition label stands for: allogeneic hematopoietic cell transplantation with graft depleted of TCRalphabeta T cells and CD19 B cells. Transplant recipients were children who received TCRalphabeta/CD19-depleted allogeneic hematopoietic cell grafts.

This TCR was sampled from a male patient younger than 18 who had a stem cell transplant for acute myeloid leukemia, so the T cells may come from the graft donor. The specimen comprised PBMCs, mostly from graft donor cells, sampled 360 days after TCRalphabeta/CD19-depleted stem cell transplant.

The sequence in DNA is TGCAGTGCCTCACTAGGGAAGGGGGAGCAGTACTTC. It translates to CSASLGKGEQYF. The sequence is built from TRBV20-1 and TRBJ2-7; the D segment might be TRBD1 or TRBD2, since each matches 5 bases. For CDR1 and CDR2, the germline V gene (reference sequence) lists DFQATT and SNEGSKA. There are 12 amino acids in the CDR3, from cysteine to phenylalanine inclusive. Left in the record is the CDR3 DNA by itself, 36 bases read in frame from the first base. The germline ends are 16 bases apart after V is trimmed by 6 bases and J by 7 bases.